The entry below describes one T cell receptor beta chain. Its antigen remains unidentified. No much larger clone is present one base from it, and per-base qualities are unavailable. The CDR3 spans 15 residues, from the cysteine through the phenylalanine. CDR3 DNA only is kept here, 45 bases in frame from base 1. V is reduced by 2 bases and J by 2 bases, leaving a spacing of 12 bases between them. The germline V gene yields SGHVS for CDR1 and FQNEAQ for CDR2. The entry originates in a study of cytotoxic CD8 clonotypes in ibrutinib-treated CLL (dated by TCRdb to the early 2020s). Looking at the study overall: The cohort was composed of about a dozen relapsed/refractory and about 15 treatment-naive patients; IGHV unmutated status was identified in around 17 patients. Of the approximately 86 participants in the trial, about two dozen had longitudinal samples available. On average, each sample yielded roughly 250,000 productive templates and 85,000 to 95,000 productive rearrangements. Every remission and progressive disease sample was obtained while ibrutinib was still being received by the patients. The response samples were drawn at a median of approximately 12 months into treatment, with a range of about 6 to 36 months. Responses were partial in around 25 patients and complete in 2; after median approximately 67 months follow-up, roughly 14 stayed in remission and about 12 progressed. Cryopreserved peripheral blood mononuclear cells were obtained before treatment, at response, and at either sustained remission or disease progression.

The full study reports these points: Sampling times were not matched between patients in sustained remission and patients whose disease was progressing, and lymph node repertoires were not examined. At ibrutinib response clonality went up, during sustained remission it held steady, and at progression it dropped back toward baseline. Baseline clonality was found to be higher than that of age-matched healthy donors and was strongly correlated with circulating CD8+ T-cell counts. Public clonotypes were rare and either shrank or stayed stable during treatment, and the rise in clonality at ibrutinib response reflected expansion of private clonotypes.

On a MiSeq, deep resolution sequencing aimed for a depth between 1 in 1 million and 1 in 200,000 T cells, with each clonotype covered 10x on average. The immunoSEQ hsTCRB Kit was used to generate TCR beta libraries. The study's processing was this. The data were analyzed with ImmunoSEQ Analyzer and ImmunoSEQ Data Assistant, and V, D and J gene assignments followed IMGT definitions. Clonality, with values ranging from 0 to 1, was calculated as one minus the normalized Shannon entropy of productive rearrangement frequencies. Public clonotype analysis was restricted to overrepresented clonotypes comprising at least 0.05% of each patient's repertoire. Thirteen repertoires from age-matched healthy donors, obtained from immuneACCESS, served as clonality controls. TCRdb took this table from immuneACCESS and kept in-frame rearrangements with V and J called. Such tables lack part of the clones; where checked against another copy, unresolved V genes explain under half of the gap, and the rest is unexplained. V and J calls and clone size are copied from that table; D and trimming were computed from the DNA. In all, the sample holds nearly 50,000 clones, and 57% of those were seen once. The ten largest clones add up to about 29% of the sample.

The time point label on this specimen signifies: 20 to 30 months on ibrutinib. For TCR beta library preparation, approximately 2 micrograms of genomic DNA were extracted from the cryopreserved PBMCs. Longitudinal blood samples from CLL patients on ibrutinib monotherapy were analyzed using high-throughput TCR beta sequencing. The patients took part in an open-label, single-center phase 2 trial of ibrutinib monotherapy. Material: PBMCs, obtained after 24 months of ibrutinib treatment. This TCR was recovered from a human donor with chronic lymphocytic leukemia. The sequence is built from TRBV7-8 and TRBJ1-2, with no D gene named confidently. The nucleotide sequence reads as follows: TGTGCCAGCAGCTTAACGTTCTCGCGGAACTATGGCTACACCTTC. Translated, it gives CASSLTFSRNYGYTF.